This is a list of T cell receptor beta chains from one sample in a study of cytomegalovirus exposure and HLA in healthy donors. Only in-frame clones appear in the TCRdb table, and some are missing; sequencing was by immunoSEQ multiplex PCR. The table includes about 120,000 clones, roughly nine tenths detected once. Sequencing was done on a sample of PBMCs. These receptors all come from a woman aged 18-30 years in good health and CMV-seronegative. Each CDR3 is given with its conserved first and last residue. Each record gives: V gene, D gene, J gene, clone size, CDR3 protein, CDR3 DNA. D genes are given only for firm matches. Expanded clones are given a class, and other clones once, few, many or no size at all.

TRBV19	.	TRBJ2-2	.	CASSIEGNTGELFF	TGTGCCAGTAGTATTGAGGGGAACACCGGGGAGCTGTTTTTT
TRBV6-6	.	TRBJ2-5	.	CASRRQNVETQYF	TGTGCCTCCAGAAGACAGAATGTGGAGACCCAGTACTTC
TRBV28	.	TRBJ1-2	.	CAIGQLEYGYTF	TGTGCCATCGGACAGCTAGAATATGGCTACACCTTC
TRBV6-1	TRBD2	TRBJ2-1	.	CASSVRLAGSYNEQFF	TGTGCCAGCAGTGTCCGACTAGCGGGGTCTTACAATGAGCAGTTCTTC
TRBV5-6	.	TRBJ2-2	.	CASSSSMDGAGELFF	TGTGCCAGCAGCTCCAGTATGGATGGAGCCGGGGAGCTGTTTTTT
TRBV29-1	.	TRBJ1-2	.	CSGGDSLYGYTF	TGCAGCGGTGGGGACTCCCTCTACGGCTACACCTTC
TRBV9	.	TRBJ2-2	.	CASSVVGTANTGELFF	TGTGCCAGCAGCGTAGTAGGGACTGCTAACACCGGGGAGCTGTTTTTT
TRBV2	.	TRBJ2-2	.	CASSDSVGQLNTGELFF	TGTGCCAGCAGTGATTCGGTGGGACAACTAAACACCGGGGAGCTGTTTTTT
TRBV7-9	TRBD1	TRBJ1-1	.	CASSLGDRNTEAFF	TGTGCCAGCAGCTTAGGGGACAGGAACACTGAAGCTTTCTTT
TRBV10-2	.	TRBJ1-5	.	CASSEGGSPQHF	TGCGCCAGCAGTGAAGGGGGATCGCCCCAGCATTTT
TRBV6-5	.	TRBJ2-5	.	CAVNQGDLKTQYF	TGTGCCGTCAACCAGGGCGACTTAAAGACCCAGTACTTC
TRBV19	.	TRBJ2-7	.	CARRTTTVYEQYF	TGTGCCAGGCGGACTACCACAGTCTACGAGCAGTACTTC
TRBV29-1	.	TRBJ2-2	.	CSVEDPPGSTGELFF	TGCAGCGTTGAAGATCCCCCGGGAAGCACCGGGGAGCTGTTTTTT
TRBV2	TRBD1	TRBJ2-5	.	CASSEQGVSQETQYF	TGTGCCAGCAGTGAACAGGGGGTGTCTCAAGAGACCCAGTACTTC
TRBV28	.	TRBJ2-1	.	CASRRAGEQFF	TGTGCCAGCAGGCGGGCAGGTGAGCAGTTCTTC
TRBV28	.	TRBJ1-5	.	CASSYHQPQHF	TGTGCCAGCAGCTACCATCAGCCCCAGCATTTT
TRBV29-1	TRBD2	TRBJ2-5	.	CSVVPLGREGETQYF	TGCAGCGTTGTTCCCCTTGGGCGGGAGGGAGAGACCCAGTACTTC
TRBV6-5	.	TRBJ1-4	.	CASSNPGGGGEKLFF	TGTGCCAGCAGTAACCCGGGTGGCGGCGGTGAAAAACTGTTTTTT
TRBV30	TRBD1	TRBJ1-2	few	CAWRALTGSDYGYTF	TGTGCCTGGAGGGCACTGACAGGGTCAGACTATGGCTACACCTTC
TRBV11-2	.	TRBJ2-7	.	CASSFEYQGKGYEQYF	TGTGCCAGCAGCTTTGAATATCAGGGGAAAGGTTACGAGCAGTACTTC
TRBV14	.	TRBJ2-5	.	CASSQEQGTQYF	TGTGCCAGCAGCCAAGAGCAGGGGACCCAGTACTTC
TRBV27	.	TRBJ2-3	.	CASSLSGSGVFTDTQYF	TGTGCCAGCAGTTTATCTGGTAGCGGAGTGTTCACAGATACGCAGTATTTT
TRBV15	TRBD2	TRBJ2-1	.	CATSSLAGSSYNEQFF	TGTGCCACCAGCAGTTTAGCGGGTAGCTCCTACAATGAGCAGTTCTTC
TRBV1	.	TRBJ2-4	.	CTSSQSRRGRKETKNIQYF	TGCACCAGCAGTCAATCCCGCCGCGGGAGAAAAGAGACCAAAAACATTCAGTACTTC
TRBV2	.	TRBJ2-2	.	CASTSGHSNTGELFF	TGTGCCAGCACCTCCGGACATTCGAACACCGGGGAGCTGTTTTTT
TRBV27	.	TRBJ2-1	.	CASHQAGTYNEQFF	TGTGCCAGCCATCAGGCAGGAACCTACAATGAGCAGTTCTTC
TRBV7-9	TRBD1	TRBJ1-5	.	CASSPGGQPQHF	TGTGCCAGCAGCCCAGGGGGGCAGCCCCAGCATTTT
TRBV2	TRBD1	TRBJ2-7	.	CASSEKGQAASYEQYF	TGTGCCAGCAGTGAAAAGGGACAGGCCGCTTCCTACGAGCAGTACTTC
TRBV5-4	.	TRBJ2-3	.	CASSLPGEGSDTQYF	TGTGCCAGCAGCCTACCGGGAGAGGGGTCAGATACGCAGTATTTT
TRBV6-5	.	TRBJ2-5	.	CASRPDSQETQYF	TGTGCCAGCAGACCCGACAGTCAAGAGACCCAGTACTTC
TRBV20-1	.	TRBJ1-2	few	CSARREYGYTF	TGCAGTGCTAGGAGGGAGTATGGCTACACCTTC
TRBV28	TRBD2	TRBJ2-1	.	CASSLGTSGGRGQFF	TGTGCCAGCAGTTTAGGGACTAGTGGAGGGAGGGGGCAGTTCTTC
TRBV7-2	TRBD2	TRBJ2-1	once	CASSSRPSGGLSYNEQFF	TGTGCCAGCAGCTCCAGGCCTAGCGGGGGGCTGTCCTACAATGAGCAGTTCTTC
TRBV28	TRBD2	TRBJ2-1	once	CAIIAGEINNEQFF	TGTGCCATAATAGCGGGAGAAATCAACAATGAGCAGTTCTTC
TRBV19	TRBD1	TRBJ1-2	.	CASSERDSYYGYTF	TGTGCCAGTAGTGAAAGGGACAGTTACTATGGCTACACCTTC
TRBV30	TRBD2	TRBJ2-2	.	CAWESGLAGVAGELFF	TGTGCCTGGGAATCGGGACTAGCGGGGGTCGCCGGGGAGCTGTTTTTT
TRBV23-1	.	TRBJ1-2	.	CASSHPRFPASGGYGYTF	TGCGCCAGCAGTCATCCACGATTTCCGGCTTCCGGGGGCTATGGCTACACCTTC
TRBV11-2	TRBD2	TRBJ2-1	.	CASSSLAGAPHEQFF	TGTGCCAGCAGCTCTTTAGCGGGAGCCCCGCATGAGCAGTTCTTC
TRBV7-7	TRBD2	TRBJ2-5	.	CASSLGRGGTETQYF	TGTGCCAGCAGCTTAGGGCGGGGGGGCACAGAGACCCAGTACTTC
TRBV7-2	.	TRBJ2-2	.	CASPGGTGELFF	TGTGCCAGCCCAGGCGGGACCGGGGAGCTGTTTTTT
TRBV7-9	.	TRBJ1-1	.	CASSFSYNTEAFF	TGTGCCAGCAGCTTCTCGTATAACACTGAAGCTTTCTTT
TRBV30	.	TRBJ2-1	.	CAWSGQAGGNEQFF	TGTGCCTGGAGTGGACAGGCCGGCGGAAATGAGCAGTTCTTC